This is a list of T cell receptor beta chains from one sample in a study of shared clonotypes between healthy human individuals. Assay used: immunoSEQ multiplex PCR; TCRdb lists only in-frame clones, some missing. This table has approximately 2.5 million clones, over 85% appearing once. The sample was naive CD4+ T cells sorted from blood. Source of these receptors: a man aged 18-30 years in good health. Both conserved end residues are part of each CDR3. D genes are given only for firm matches. The listing skips clone size in some rows; elsewhere it reads once, few, many or a size class.

D gene	V gene	clone size	J gene	CDR3 DNA	CDR3 protein
.	TRBV5-5	.	TRBJ1-6	TGTGCCAGCAGCGCTAGCGTGGGTAATTCACCCCTCCACTTT	CASSASVGNSPLHF
.	TRBV11-2	.	TRBJ1-3	TGTGCCAGCAGCTTAGCGGGTACTGGAAACACCATATATTTT	CASSLAGTGNTIYF
.	TRBV5-4	once	TRBJ2-5	TGTGCCAGCAGGAGGGGGGGACAAGAGACCCAGTACTTC	CASRRGGQETQYF
.	TRBV6-1	.	TRBJ1-6	TGTGCCAGCAGTGAGGGGGCACGGGGAGGTAATTCACCCCTCCACTTT	CASSEGARGGNSPLHF
.	TRBV19	.	TRBJ2-6	TGTGCCAGTAGTCGTGGGATCGGGGCTGGGGCCAACGTCCTGACTTTC	CASSRGIGAGANVLTF
.	TRBV10-3	.	TRBJ2-7	TGTGCCATCAACTTGAAGGCCCTATCCGGGGCCTCCTACGAGCAGTACTTC	CAINLKALSGASYEQYF
.	TRBV30	.	TRBJ2-3	TGTGCCTGGAGTCCCCGACACCTCACAGATACGCAGTATTTT	CAWSPRHLTDTQYF
.	TRBV6-6	.	TRBJ2-1	TGTGCCAGCAGTTACGCGGGTGAGCAGTTCTTC	CASSYAGEQFF
TRBD2	TRBV30	.	TRBJ2-4	TGTGCCTGGAGTATATTTATTGGGACTAGCGGGAATAGAAACCAAAACATTCAGTACTTC	CAWSIFIGTSGNRNQNIQYF
.	TRBV27	.	TRBJ2-7	TGTGCCAGCAGTTTCCTAGCAGACTACGAGCAGTACTTC	CASSFLADYEQYF
.	TRBV14	.	TRBJ2-3	TGTGCCAGCAGCCAAGTTTCATTCCTGTATTTT	CASSQVSFLYF
.	TRBV28	.	TRBJ2-7	TGTGCCACCGAACAGGGTTACGAGCAGTACTTC	CATEQGYEQYF
TRBD2	TRBV5-4	once	TRBJ2-3	TGTGCCAGCAGCCGAGCGGGGGGGAGCACAGATACGCAGTATTTT	CASSRAGGSTDTQYF
.	TRBV9	.	TRBJ1-2	TGTGCCAGCAGCCCTGATTGGAACTATGGCTACACCTTC	CASSPDWNYGYTF
TRBD2	TRBV10-3	once	TRBJ2-1	TGTGCCATCACCCCTAGCGGGACCAATGAGCAGTTCTTC	CAITPSGTNEQFF
.	TRBV30	.	TRBJ2-6	TGTGCCCACTCTGGGGCCAACGTCCTGACTTTC	CAHSGANVLTF
.	TRBV11-3	.	TRBJ2-5	TGTGCCAGCAGCTTAGGCGGCTATTGGGAGACCCAGTACTTC	CASSLGGYWETQYF
.	TRBV7-9	once	TRBJ1-2	TGTGCCAGCAGCTTAGGGGTAGCCTCAATAGAACCCCCCACCTTC	CASSLGVASIEPPTF
TRBD2	TRBV11-3	.	TRBJ2-2	TGTGCCAGCAGCGGAAATTTAGCGGGAGCTGTTGCCGGGGAGCTGTTTTTT	CASSGNLAGAVAGELFF
.	TRBV5-1	.	TRBJ1-2	TGCGCCAGCAGCTTGGAATTCCAAAACTATGGCTACACCTTC	CASSLEFQNYGYTF
.	TRBV10-3	.	TRBJ2-5	TGTGCCACCGGAAGGATTAGCGGCCAAGAGACCCAGTACTTC	CATGRISGQETQYF
.	TRBV18	.	TRBJ1-1	TGTGCCAGCTCACCACCCAGCATTCCTGAAGCTTTCTTT	CASSPPSIPEAFF
TRBD1	TRBV9	.	TRBJ1-5	TGTGCCAGCAGCGGGAGGGACAGAAATCAGCCCCAGCATTTT	CASSGRDRNQPQHF
.	TRBV10-2	.	TRBJ2-2	TGCGCCAGCAGTGAGTTGCTAGCGAATTATCCCGGGGAGCTGTTTTTT	CASSELLANYPGELFF
.	TRBV11-1	.	TRBJ1-4	TGTGCCAGCACCTACAGGGTTGGAAGTGAAAAACTGTTTTTT	CASTYRVGSEKLFF
.	TRBV10-3	.	TRBJ2-7	TGTGCCATCAGTGCTGGGGGATCCGAGCAGTACTTC	CAISAGGSEQYF
TRBD2	TRBV27	.	TRBJ2-1	TGTGCCAGCAGTTCGGGCCGGGGCGGGGGTGATGAGCAGTTCTTC	CASSSGRGGGDEQFF
TRBD1	TRBV7-6	.	TRBJ2-5	TGTGCCAGCAGCTTAGTCTGGGCAGGGGGCTTTCTGGGCGAGACCCAGTACTTC	CASSLVWAGGFLGETQYF
.	TRBV30	.	TRBJ1-1	TGTGCCTGGAGTGTACTCGACAGAGGGAAAGCTTTCTTT	CAWSVLDRGKAFF
.	TRBV28	.	TRBJ1-1	TGTGCCAGCACAAACCCGACAGGGAACACTGAAGCTTTCTTT	CASTNPTGNTEAFF
.	TRBV7-7	.	TRBJ1-1	TGTGCTAGCAGCCCGGACTTAAACACTGAAGCTTTCTTT	CASSPDLNTEAFF
.	TRBV30	.	TRBJ1-6	TGTGCCTGGAGTGTCCCGGTAGAACACCTCCACTTT	CAWSVPVEHLHF
.	TRBV6-6	.	TRBJ2-5	TGTGCCAGCAGTTATAAGGGCCCAGAGACCCAGTACTTC	CASSYKGPETQYF
.	TRBV10-1	.	TRBJ2-7	TGCGCCAGCAGAGAAGCCTACGAGCAGTACTTC	CASREAYEQYF
TRBD1	TRBV7-2	.	TRBJ2-5	TGTGCCAGCAGCTCAGAGCCCGGGACAGGGGTGGAGACCCAGTACTTC	CASSSEPGTGVETQYF
.	TRBV10-3	.	TRBJ1-2	TGTGCCACCTCTGAGGCATTACAGGGCTACACCTTC	CATSEALQGYTF
TRBD1	TRBV28	.	TRBJ1-6	TGTGCCAGCAACCTCCGGGACAGGGGGCTTACACCCCTCCACTTT	CASNLRDRGLTPLHF
.	TRBV5-1	.	TRBJ1-2	TGCGCCAGCAGCCTGGACGCGCCGAACTATGGCTACACCTTC	CASSLDAPNYGYTF
.	TRBV5-4	.	TRBJ1-3	TGTGCCAGCAGCTTGGAGCCAGGCCCGGGAAACACCATATATTTT	CASSLEPGPGNTIYF
TRBD1	TRBV5-1	.	TRBJ2-1	TGCGCCAGCAGCCCGATGGGACAGGCCTACAATGAGCAGTTCTTC	CASSPMGQAYNEQFF
.	TRBV10-3	.	TRBJ2-4	TGTGCCATCAGTGATTATGGGAAGGACCCTTCCTTTCAGTACTTC	CAISDYGKDPSFQYF
.	TRBV7-9	.	TRBJ1-6	TGTGCCAGCAGCTTAGTGGGGCCGAATAATTCACCCCTCCACTTT	CASSLVGPNNSPLHF
.	TRBV2	.	TRBJ2-1	TGTGCCAGCAGGAGGACAATTTCTGGTGAGCAGTTCTTC	CASRRTISGEQFF
.	TRBV4-1	.	TRBJ1-6	TGCGCCAGCAGCCAAGTGTCCACCACTAATAATTCACCCCTCCACTTT	CASSQVSTTNNSPLHF
.	TRBV7-3	.	TRBJ1-2	TGTGCCAGCAGCCGCCCCGGCAGGGCAAATAGCGATGGCTACACCTTC	CASSRPGRANSDGYTF
TRBD2	TRBV7-2	.	TRBJ2-5	TGTGCCAGCAGCTTAGCGGGGACTAGCGGGAGGAAGGAGACCCAGTACTTC	CASSLAGTSGRKETQYF
TRBD2	TRBV6-5	.	TRBJ2-7	TGTGCCAGCAACCCCGGGAGCGGGGGGGCCTACGAGCAGTACTTC	CASNPGSGGAYEQYF
.	TRBV6-1	.	TRBJ1-5	TGTGCCAGCAGTGAAGCGGGAGGGGCAAGACAGCCCCAGCATTTT	CASSEAGGARQPQHF
TRBD2	TRBV5-4	.	TRBJ2-5	TGTGCCAGCAGCCCGGGACTAGCGGGAGGCCGAGAGACCCAGTACTTC	CASSPGLAGGRETQYF
.	TRBV6-1	.	TRBJ2-7	TGTGCCAGCAGTGATTTGGCAGGTCGGGTCGAGCAGTACTTC	CASSDLAGRVEQYF
.	TRBV19	few	TRBJ1-1	TGTGCCAGTAGTTCCCCGGGAAGCACTGAAGCTTTCTTT	CASSSPGSTEAFF
TRBD1	TRBV19	.	TRBJ2-7	TGTGCCAGTAGTAAGGGGGCAGGGGTAATCTCCTACGAGCAGTACTTC	CASSKGAGVISYEQYF
.	TRBV19	.	TRBJ2-3	TGTGCCAGTAGGGCAGGGCTGGATACGCAGTATTTT	CASRAGLDTQYF
TRBD2	TRBV30	.	TRBJ2-1	TGTGCCTGGAGTCCTAACCGACTAGCGGGAGGGAACAATGAGCAGTTCTTC	CAWSPNRLAGGNNEQFF
TRBD2	TRBV7-9	.	TRBJ2-3	TGTGCCACCCTAGCGGGAGGGAGAACAGATACGCAGTATTTT	CATLAGGRTDTQYF
TRBD1	TRBV18	.	TRBJ1-2	TGTGCCAGCTCACCGGCAGGGGGTCCCGGTAGCGGCTACACCTTC	CASSPAGGPGSGYTF
.	TRBV21-1	.	TRBJ1-5	TGTGCCAGCATAGGTAGGGGAGACAATCAGCCCCAGCATTTT	CASIGRGDNQPQHF
.	TRBV29-1	.	TRBJ2-7	TGCAGCGTTGAAGACAACGGATCCTCCTACGAGCAGTACTTC	CSVEDNGSSYEQYF